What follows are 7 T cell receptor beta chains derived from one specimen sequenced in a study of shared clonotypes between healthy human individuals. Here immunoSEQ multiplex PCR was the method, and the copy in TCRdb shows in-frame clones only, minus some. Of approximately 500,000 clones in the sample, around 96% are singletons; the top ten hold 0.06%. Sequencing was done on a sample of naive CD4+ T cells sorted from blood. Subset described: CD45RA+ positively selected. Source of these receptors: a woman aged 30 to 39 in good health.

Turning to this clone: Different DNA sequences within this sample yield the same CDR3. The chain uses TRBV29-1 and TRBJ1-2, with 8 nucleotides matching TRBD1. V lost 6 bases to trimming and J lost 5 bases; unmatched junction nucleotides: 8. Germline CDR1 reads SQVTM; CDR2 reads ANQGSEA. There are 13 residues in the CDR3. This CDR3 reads CSVVGQGGYGYTF. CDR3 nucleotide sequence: TGCAGCGTCGTAGGACAGGGTGGTTATGGCTACACCTTC.

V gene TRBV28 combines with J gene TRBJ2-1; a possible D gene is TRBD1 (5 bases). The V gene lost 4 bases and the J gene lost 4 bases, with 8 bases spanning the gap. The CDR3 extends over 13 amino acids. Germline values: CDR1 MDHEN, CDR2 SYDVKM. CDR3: CASSSGQYNEQFF. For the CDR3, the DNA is TGTGCCAGCAGTTCTGGACAATACAATGAGCAGTTCTTC.

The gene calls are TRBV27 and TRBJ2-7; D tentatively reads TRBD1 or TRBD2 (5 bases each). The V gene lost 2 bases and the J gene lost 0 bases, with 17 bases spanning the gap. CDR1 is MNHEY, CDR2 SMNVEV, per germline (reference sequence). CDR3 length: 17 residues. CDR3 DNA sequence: TGTGCCAGCAGTTTACGCCTATCCGGGACCAGCTCCTACGAGCAGTACTTC. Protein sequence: CASSLRLSGTSSYEQYF.

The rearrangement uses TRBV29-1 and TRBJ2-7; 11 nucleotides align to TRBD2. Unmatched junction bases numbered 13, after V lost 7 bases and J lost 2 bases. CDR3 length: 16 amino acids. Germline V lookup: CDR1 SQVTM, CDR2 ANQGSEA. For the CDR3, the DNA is TGCAGCGCCGGGGGGACTAGCGGAAACAAGGCCTACGAGCAGTACTTC. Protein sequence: CSAGGTSGNKAYEQYF.

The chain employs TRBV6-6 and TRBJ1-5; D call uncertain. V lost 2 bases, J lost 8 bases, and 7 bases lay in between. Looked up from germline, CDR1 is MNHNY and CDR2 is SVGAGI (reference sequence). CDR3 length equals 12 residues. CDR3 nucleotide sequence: TGTGCCAGCAGTTACGACGTAAAGCCCCAGCATTTT. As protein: CASSYDVKPQHF.

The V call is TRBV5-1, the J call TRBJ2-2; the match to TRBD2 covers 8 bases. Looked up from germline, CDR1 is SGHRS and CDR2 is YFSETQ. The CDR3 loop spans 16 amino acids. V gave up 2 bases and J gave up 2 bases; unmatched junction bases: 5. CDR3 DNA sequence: TGCGCCAGCAGCTTCACTAGCGGCCTTAACACCGGGGAGCTGTTTTTT. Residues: CASSFTSGLNTGELFF.

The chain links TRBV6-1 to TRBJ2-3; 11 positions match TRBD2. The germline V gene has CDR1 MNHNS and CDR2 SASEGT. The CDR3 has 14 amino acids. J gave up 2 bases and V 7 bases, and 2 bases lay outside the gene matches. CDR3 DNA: TGTGCCAGCATGGGACTAGCGGCCACAGATACGCAGTATTTT. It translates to CASMGLAATDTQYF.